This TCR beta chain derives from a study of spatial heterogeneity in lung cancer. Time point specified: sample taken at primary tumor resection. The donors were some 70 patients with non-small cell lung cancer that was early-stage and untreated. Tumor, nontumor lung or frozen PBMC supplied whole RNA, sequenced without sorting. TCR cDNA molecules each had a unique molecular identifier. TCRdb independently ran MiXCR on the 5' RACE reads; one entry per CDR3 protein. The profile shows 75,000 or so distinct CDR3 sequences, about 8% of them singletons. The table lists this clonotype with many counts. The CDR3 totals 13 residues. Germline V CDR1 and CDR2: SQVTM, ANQGSEA. The germline V and J ends were trimmed by 1 base and 0 bases, with 6 bases remaining between them.

This sequence joins TRBV29-1 and TRBJ1-1; D is possibly TRBD1 (5 bases). This TCR came from a male donor with early-stage non-small cell lung cancer. This material consisted of PBMCs, taken at surgery. The CDR3 coding sequence is TGCAGCGTTGAAGGACAGCTGAACACTGAAGCTTTCTTT. This translates into CSVEGQLNTEAFF.